This T cell receptor beta chain stems from a study of cytomegalovirus exposure and HLA in healthy donors. General study results and limits: Evidence from a later analysis indicated that most CMV-associated TCR beta chains looked HLA-restricted.

With regard to this clone: Its antigen remains unknown.

Use of 60 Vbeta and 13 Jbeta primers characterized the PCR. Profiling relied on immunoSEQ multiplex PCR, and the TCRdb table lists in-frame clones only, not all of them. The data show 150,000 to 200,000 clones, more than 75% seen once. Trimming cost V 0 bases and J 7 bases, with 13 bases left between them. Germline loops: CDR1 MNHNS, CDR2 SASEGT. This CDR3 has 15 amino acids. This rearrangement joins TRBV6-1 to TRBJ1-5, with D possibly TRBD1 on 6 matching bases. This sequence was found in a man aged 18 to 30 in good health and CMV-seropositive. The sequenced sample consisted of PBMCs. The DNA for the CDR3 is TGTGCCAGCAGTGAAGCGGGGGCCTATATCCAGCCCCAGCATTTT. Its protein is CASSEAGAYIQPQHF.